The 6 T cell receptor beta chains below were found in one sample sequenced in a study of T cells in Graves' hyperthyroidism and ophthalmopathy. The TCR beta CDR3 regions underwent amplification using RNA transcripts as the source. Carried out on the TCR CDR3, a first-round RT-PCR used the HTBI primer set. TCRdb re-derived calls from the multiplex PCR reads in MiXCR, one entry per CDR3 protein. The sample records under 400,000 distinct CDR3 sequences, 15% to 18% being singletons. Specimen: blood. The source is a woman in her late teens or twenties with Graves' hyperthyroidism that later progressed to Graves' ophthalmopathy.

The J gene is TRBJ1-2, the V gene TRBV5-8; no clear D. The CDR3 sequence is 13 residues long. Germline V CDR1 and CDR2: SGHTS, YDEGEE. V lost 4 bases and J 7 bases, leaving 14 bases between the germline ends. This chain's CDR3 is CASSRRLPCGYTF. The CDR3, as DNA: TGTGCCAGCAGCCGGCGCTTGCCTTGTGGCTACACCTTC. Full variable domain (remainder filled in from reference TRBV5-8 and TRBJ1-2): EAGVTQSPTHLIKTRGQQATLRCSPISGHTSVYWYQQALGLGLQFLLWYDEGEERNRGNFPPRFSGRQFPNYSSELNVNALELEDSALYLCASSRRLPCGYTFGSGTRLTVV.

The chain combines TRBV6-1 with TRBJ2-1; D may correspond to TRBD1 or TRBD2 (7 bases each). Deletions cut 10 bases from V and 8 bases from J, with 24 bases between. Germline CDR1 MNHNS, CDR2 SASEGT. The CDR3 is 15 residues long. CDR3: CANSPQGGRRHEQFF. The DNA for the CDR3 is TGTGCCAACAGCCCCCAGGGGGGGAGAAGGCATGAGCAGTTCTTC.

The chain couples TRBV7-9 to TRBJ2-7, with TRBD2 as a possible D gene (5 bases). This CDR3 contains 15 residues. CDR1 and CDR2 from the germline V gene are SEHNR and FQNEAQ (reference sequence). Trimming stripped 4 bases from V and 3 bases from J, with 16 bases between. In DNA, the CDR3 is TGTGCCAGCAGCTCAGGTGGTAGCGTTGTCTACGAGCAGTACTTC. It yields the protein CASSSGGSVVYEQYF.

This clonotype was observed a handful of times. A read error may produce the germline difference seen at one junction end. J is TRBJ1-3 and V is TRBV20-1; 10 bases line up with TRBD1. This CDR3 is built from 14 residues. Per the germline V gene, CDR1 is DFQATT and CDR2 is SNEGSKA (reference sequence). CDR3 nucleotide sequence: TGCAGTGCCAGAAGGGACAGGGGAGGAAGCACCATATATTTT. Protein product: CSARRDRGGSTIYF.

Remarks on this clonotype: A much larger clonotype is one base distant, so this may be a read error. The chain links TRBV28 to TRBJ2-1, with 13 nucleotides matching TRBD2. J lost 5 bases, V lost 5 bases, and 6 bases had no gene match. Germline V gives CDR1 MDHEN, CDR2 SYDVKM. The CDR3 has 16 amino acids. For the CDR3, the DNA is TGTGCCAGCAGTAGACTAGCGGGAGGAACGAACAATGAGCAGTTCTTC. Amino acid sequence: CASSRLAGGTNNEQFF.

The sample holds a few counts of this clonotype. The chain links TRBV5-4 to TRBJ2-1; 10 bases are shared with TRBD2. With 1 base clipped from V and 6 bases from J, the junction kept 4 bases outside the gene matches. Germline V gene data show CDR1 as SGHNT and CDR2 as YYREEE (reference sequence). The CDR3 extends over 15 amino acids. This CDR3 is CASSLMGLASNEQFF. CDR3 DNA: TGTGCCAGCAGCTTGATGGGACTAGCGTCCAATGAGCAGTTCTTC.